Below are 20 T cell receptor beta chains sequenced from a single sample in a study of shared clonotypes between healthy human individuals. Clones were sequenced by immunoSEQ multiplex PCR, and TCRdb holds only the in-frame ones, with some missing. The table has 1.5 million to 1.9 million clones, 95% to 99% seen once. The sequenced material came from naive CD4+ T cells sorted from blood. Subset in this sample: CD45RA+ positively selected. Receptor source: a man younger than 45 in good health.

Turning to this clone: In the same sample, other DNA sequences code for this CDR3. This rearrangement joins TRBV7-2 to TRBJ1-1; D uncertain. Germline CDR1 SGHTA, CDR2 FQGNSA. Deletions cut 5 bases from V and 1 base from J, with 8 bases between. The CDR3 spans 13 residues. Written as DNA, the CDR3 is TGTGCCAGCAGCCTTCGCCGGAACACTGAAGCTTTCTTT. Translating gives CASSLRRNTEAFF.

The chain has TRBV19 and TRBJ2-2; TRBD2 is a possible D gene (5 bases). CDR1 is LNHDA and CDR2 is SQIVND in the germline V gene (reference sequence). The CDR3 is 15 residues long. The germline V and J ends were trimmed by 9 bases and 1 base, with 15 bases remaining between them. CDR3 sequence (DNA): TGTGCCAGCGGGATCCACACACAGAACACCGGGGAGCTGTTTTTT. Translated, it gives CASGIHTQNTGELFF.

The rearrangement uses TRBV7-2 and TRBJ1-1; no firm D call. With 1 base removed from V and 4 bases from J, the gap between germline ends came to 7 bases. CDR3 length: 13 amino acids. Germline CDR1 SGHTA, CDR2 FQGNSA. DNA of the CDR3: TGTGCCAGCAGCTTAGTCCATACCACTGAAGCTTTCTTT. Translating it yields CASSLVHTTEAFF.

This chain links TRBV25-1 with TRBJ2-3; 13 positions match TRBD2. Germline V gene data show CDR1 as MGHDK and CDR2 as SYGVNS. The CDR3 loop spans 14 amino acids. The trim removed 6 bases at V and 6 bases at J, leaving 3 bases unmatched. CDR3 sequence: CASSGLAGVDTQYF. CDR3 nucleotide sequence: TGTGCCAGCAGCGGACTAGCGGGAGTCGATACGCAGTATTTT.

CDR3 protein: CASSSTGRSSYEQYF. The CDR3 region has the DNA TGTGCCAGCAGTTCAACAGGGCGAAGCTCCTACGAGCAGTACTTC. This chain uses TRBV6-5 with TRBJ2-7; possible D gene TRBD1, 6 bases. Germline V gene data show CDR1 as MNHEY and CDR2 as SVGAGI. CDR3 length: 15 residues. V was pared by 4 bases and J by 0 bases, with 13 bases between.

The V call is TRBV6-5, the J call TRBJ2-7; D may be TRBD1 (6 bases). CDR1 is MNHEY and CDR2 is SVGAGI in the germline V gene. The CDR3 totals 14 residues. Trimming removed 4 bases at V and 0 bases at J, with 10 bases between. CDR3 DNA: TGTGCCAGCAGTTCCCTAGGGGGCTCCTACGAGCAGTACTTC. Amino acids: CASSSLGGSYEQYF.

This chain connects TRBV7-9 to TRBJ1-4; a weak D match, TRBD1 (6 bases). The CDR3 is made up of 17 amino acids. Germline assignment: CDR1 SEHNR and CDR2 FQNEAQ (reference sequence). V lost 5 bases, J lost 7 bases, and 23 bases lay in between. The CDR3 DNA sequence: TGTGCCAGCAGCCCCCCCCCACACAGGGAAGGAGGTGAAAAACTGTTTTTT. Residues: CASSPPPHREGGEKLFF.

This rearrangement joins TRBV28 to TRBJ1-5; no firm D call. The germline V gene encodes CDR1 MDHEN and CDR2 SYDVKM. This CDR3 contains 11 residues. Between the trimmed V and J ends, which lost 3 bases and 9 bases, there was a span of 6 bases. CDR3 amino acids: CASSFSGPQHF. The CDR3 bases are TGTGCCAGCAGTTTTTCTGGGCCCCAGCATTTT.

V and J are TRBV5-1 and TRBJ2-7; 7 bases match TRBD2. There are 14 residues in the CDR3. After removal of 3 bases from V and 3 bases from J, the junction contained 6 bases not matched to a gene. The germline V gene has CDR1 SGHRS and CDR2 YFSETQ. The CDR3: CASSYTGGGYEQYF. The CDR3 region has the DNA TGCGCCAGCAGCTACACGGGAGGTGGCTACGAGCAGTACTTC.

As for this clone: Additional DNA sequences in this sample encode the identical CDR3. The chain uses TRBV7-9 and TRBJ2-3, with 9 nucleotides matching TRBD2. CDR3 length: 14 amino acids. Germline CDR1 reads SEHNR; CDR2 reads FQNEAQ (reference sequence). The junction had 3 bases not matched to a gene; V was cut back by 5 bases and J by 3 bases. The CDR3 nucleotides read TGTGCCAGCAGCATTAGCGGGAGTACAGATACGCAGTATTTT. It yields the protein CASSISGSTDTQYF.

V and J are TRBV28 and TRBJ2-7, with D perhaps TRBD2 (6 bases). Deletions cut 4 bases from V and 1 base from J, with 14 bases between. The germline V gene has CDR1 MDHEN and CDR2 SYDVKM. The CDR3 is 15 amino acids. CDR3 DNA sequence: TGTGCCAGCAGTTCCCCGGGGGTGGCGTCCTACGAGCAGTACTTC. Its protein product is CASSSPGVASYEQYF.

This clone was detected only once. This CDR3 reads CASQGGVADTQYF. The CDR3 nucleotides read TGTGCCAGTCAAGGGGGAGTCGCAGATACGCAGTATTTT. J is TRBJ2-3 and V is TRBV5-4; TRBD1 might be the D (6 bases). Germline loops: CDR1 SGHNT, CDR2 YYREEE (reference sequence). V lost 8 bases and J lost 4, with 14 bases in between. The CDR3 contains 13 residues.

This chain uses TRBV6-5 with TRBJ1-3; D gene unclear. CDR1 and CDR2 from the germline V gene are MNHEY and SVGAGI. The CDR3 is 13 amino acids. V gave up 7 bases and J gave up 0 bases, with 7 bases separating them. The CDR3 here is CASMSLSGNTIYF. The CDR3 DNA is TGTGCCAGCATGAGCCTCTCTGGAAACACCATATATTTT.

The CDR3 DNA follows: TGTGCCAGCAGCGGTAGGACGGGACAGGGGGCTTGGGAAGATACGCAGTATTTT. Translated, it gives CASSGRTGQGAWEDTQYF. The chain combines TRBV5-4 with TRBJ2-3; 12 bases fit TRBD1. CDR3 size: 18 residues. Germline trimming cut 4 bases from V and 5 bases from J; bases unmatched to any gene: 14. Germline CDR1 is SGHNT and CDR2 is YYREEE (reference sequence).

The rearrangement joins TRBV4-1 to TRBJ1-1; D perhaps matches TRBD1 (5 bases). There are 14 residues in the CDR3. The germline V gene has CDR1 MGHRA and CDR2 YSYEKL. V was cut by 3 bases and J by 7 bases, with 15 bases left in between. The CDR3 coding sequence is TGCGCCAGCAGCCACTACTCGGGGGAGGGTGAAGCTTTCTTT. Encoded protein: CASSHYSGEGEAFF.

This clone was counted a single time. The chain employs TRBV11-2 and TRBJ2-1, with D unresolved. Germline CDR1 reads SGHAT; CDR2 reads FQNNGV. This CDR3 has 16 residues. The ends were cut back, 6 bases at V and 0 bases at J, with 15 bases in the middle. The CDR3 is CASRNDHGSSYNEQFF. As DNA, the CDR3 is TGTGCCAGCAGGAACGATCACGGAAGCTCCTACAATGAGCAGTTCTTC. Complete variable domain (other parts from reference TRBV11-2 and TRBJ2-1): EAGVAQSPRYKIIEKRQSVAFWCNPISGHATLYWYQQILGQGPKLLIQFQNNGVVDDSQLPKDRFSAERLKGVDSTLKIQPAKLEDSAVYLCASRNDHGSSYNEQFFGPGTRLTVL.

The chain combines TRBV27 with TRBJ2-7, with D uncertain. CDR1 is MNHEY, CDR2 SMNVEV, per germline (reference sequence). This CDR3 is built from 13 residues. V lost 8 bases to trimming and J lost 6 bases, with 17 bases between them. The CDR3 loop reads CASGPAPWVEQYF. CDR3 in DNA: TGTGCCAGCGGGCCGGCACCCTGGGTCGAGCAGTACTTC.

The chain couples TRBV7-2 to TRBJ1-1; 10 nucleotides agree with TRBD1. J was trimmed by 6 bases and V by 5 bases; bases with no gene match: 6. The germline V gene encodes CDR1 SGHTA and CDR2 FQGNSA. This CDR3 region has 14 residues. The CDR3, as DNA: TGTGCCAGCAGCGAGGGGGACAGGGGCGCTGAAGCTTTCTTT. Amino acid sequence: CASSEGDRGAEAFF.

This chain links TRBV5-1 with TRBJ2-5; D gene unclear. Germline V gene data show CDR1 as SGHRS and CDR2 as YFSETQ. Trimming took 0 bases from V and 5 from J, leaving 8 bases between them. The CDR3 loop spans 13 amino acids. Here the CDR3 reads CASSLASFETQYF. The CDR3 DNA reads TGCGCCAGCAGCTTGGCCAGTTTCGAGACCCAGTACTTC.

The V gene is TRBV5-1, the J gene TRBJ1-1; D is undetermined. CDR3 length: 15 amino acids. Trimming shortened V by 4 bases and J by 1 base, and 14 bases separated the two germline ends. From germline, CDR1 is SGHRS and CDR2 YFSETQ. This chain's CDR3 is CASSTERHENTEAFF. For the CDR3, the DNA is TGCGCCAGCAGCACGGAGCGACACGAGAACACTGAAGCTTTCTTT.